The following is a T cell receptor beta chain sequence with its context. This sample is drawn from a study of blood T cell repertoires in COVID-19. V lost 4 bases, J lost 0 bases, and 13 bases lay in between. The CDR3 totals 15 residues. Germline CDR1 is SGHDT and CDR2 is YYEEEE. Produced via immunoSEQ multiplex PCR; TCRdb's table is partial and in-frame only. The table lists hundreds of thousands of clones, 85% to 90% of them singletons. The receptor comes from a middle-aged woman who had recovered from COVID-19. The sequencing sample was made of peripheral blood. The chain has TRBV5-6 and TRBJ1-1; TRBD1 is a possible D gene (5 bases). The CDR3 nucleotides are TGTGCCAGCAGCCAATGGGGCAGGGTGAACACTGAAGCTTTCTTT. It yields the protein CASSQWGRVNTEAFF.